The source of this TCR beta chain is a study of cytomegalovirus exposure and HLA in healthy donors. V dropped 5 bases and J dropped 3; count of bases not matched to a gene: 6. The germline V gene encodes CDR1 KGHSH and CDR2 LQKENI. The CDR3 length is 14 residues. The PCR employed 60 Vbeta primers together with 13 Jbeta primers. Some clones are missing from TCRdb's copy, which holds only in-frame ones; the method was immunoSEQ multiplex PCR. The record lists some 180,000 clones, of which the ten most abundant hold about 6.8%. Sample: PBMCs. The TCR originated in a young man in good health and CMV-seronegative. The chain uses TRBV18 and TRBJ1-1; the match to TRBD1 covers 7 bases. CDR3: CASSSTGRDTEAFF. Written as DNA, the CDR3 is TGTGCCAGCTCATCGACAGGGCGGGACACTGAAGCTTTCTTT.